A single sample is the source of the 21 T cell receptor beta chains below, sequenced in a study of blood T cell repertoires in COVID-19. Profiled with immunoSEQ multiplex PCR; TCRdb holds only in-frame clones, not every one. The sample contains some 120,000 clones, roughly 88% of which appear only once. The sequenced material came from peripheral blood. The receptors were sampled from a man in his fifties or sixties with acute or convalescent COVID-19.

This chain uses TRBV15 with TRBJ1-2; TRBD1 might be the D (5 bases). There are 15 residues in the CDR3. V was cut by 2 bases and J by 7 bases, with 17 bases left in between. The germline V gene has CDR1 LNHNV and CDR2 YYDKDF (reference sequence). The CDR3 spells CATSRRLARGGGYTF. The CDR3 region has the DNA TGTGCCACCAGCAGACGGCTAGCAAGGGGAGGTGGCTACACCTTC.

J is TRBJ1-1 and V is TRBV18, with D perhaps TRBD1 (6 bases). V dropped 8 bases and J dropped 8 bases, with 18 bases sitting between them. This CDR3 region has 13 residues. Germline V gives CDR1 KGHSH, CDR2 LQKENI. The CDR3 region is CASQVGQSLEAFF. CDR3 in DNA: TGTGCCAGCCAAGTCGGACAGAGCCTGGAAGCTTTCTTT.

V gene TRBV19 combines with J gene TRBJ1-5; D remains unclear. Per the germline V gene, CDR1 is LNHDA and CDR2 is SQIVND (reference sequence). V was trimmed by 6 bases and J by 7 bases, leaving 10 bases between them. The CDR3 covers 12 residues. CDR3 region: CASSAGFQPQHF. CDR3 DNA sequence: TGTGCCAGTAGCGCAGGATTCCAGCCCCAGCATTTT. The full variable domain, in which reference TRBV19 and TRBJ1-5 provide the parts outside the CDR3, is DGGITQSPKYLFRKEGQNVTLSCEQNLNHDAMYWYRQDPGQGLRLIYYSQIVNDFQKGDIAEGYSVSREKKESFPLTVTSAQKNPTAFYLCASSAGFQPQHFGDGTRLSIL.

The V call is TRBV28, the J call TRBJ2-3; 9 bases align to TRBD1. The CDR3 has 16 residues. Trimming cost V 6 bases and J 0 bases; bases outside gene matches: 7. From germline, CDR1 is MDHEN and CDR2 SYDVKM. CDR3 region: CASRTGGASSTDTQYF. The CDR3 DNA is TGTGCCAGCAGGACAGGGGGAGCCTCTAGCACAGATACGCAGTATTTT. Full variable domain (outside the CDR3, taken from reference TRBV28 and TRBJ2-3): DVKVTQSSRYLVKRTGEKVFLECVQDMDHENMFWYRQDPGLGLRLIYFSYDVKMKEKGDIPEGYSVSREKKERFSLILESASTNQTSMYLCASRTGGASSTDTQYFGPGTRLTVL.

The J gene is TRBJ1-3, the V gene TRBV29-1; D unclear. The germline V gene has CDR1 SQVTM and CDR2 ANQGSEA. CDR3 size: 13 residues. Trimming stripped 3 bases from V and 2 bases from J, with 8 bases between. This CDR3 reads CSVERTTGNTIYF. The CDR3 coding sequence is TGCAGCGTTGAGAGGACTACTGGAAACACCATATATTTT. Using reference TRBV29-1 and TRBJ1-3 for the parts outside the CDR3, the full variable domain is SAVISQKPSRDICQRGTSLTIQCQVDSQVTMMFWYRQQPGQSLTLIATANQGSEATYESGFVIDKFPISRPNLTFSTLTVSNMSPEDSSIYLCSVERTTGNTIYFGEGSWLTVV.

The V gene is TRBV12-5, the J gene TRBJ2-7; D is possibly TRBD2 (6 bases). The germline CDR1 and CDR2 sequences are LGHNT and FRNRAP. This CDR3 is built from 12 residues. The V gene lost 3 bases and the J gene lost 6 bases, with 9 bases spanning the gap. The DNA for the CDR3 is TGTGCTAGTGGTTTCGAGGGAGGCGAGCAGTACTTC. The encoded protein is CASGFEGGEQYF.

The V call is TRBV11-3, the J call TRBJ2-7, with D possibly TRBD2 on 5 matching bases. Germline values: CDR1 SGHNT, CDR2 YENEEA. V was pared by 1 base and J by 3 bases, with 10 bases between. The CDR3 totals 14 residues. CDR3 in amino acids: CASSLVPEGYEQYF. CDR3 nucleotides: TGTGCCAGCAGCTTAGTGCCCGAGGGCTACGAGCAGTACTTC.

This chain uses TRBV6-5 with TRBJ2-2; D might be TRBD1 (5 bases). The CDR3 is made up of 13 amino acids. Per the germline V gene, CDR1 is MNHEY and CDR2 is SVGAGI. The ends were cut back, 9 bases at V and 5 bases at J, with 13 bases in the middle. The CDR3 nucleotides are TGTGCCAGTTCGAGCAGGGTTACCGGGGAGCTGTTTTTT. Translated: CASSSRVTGELFF.

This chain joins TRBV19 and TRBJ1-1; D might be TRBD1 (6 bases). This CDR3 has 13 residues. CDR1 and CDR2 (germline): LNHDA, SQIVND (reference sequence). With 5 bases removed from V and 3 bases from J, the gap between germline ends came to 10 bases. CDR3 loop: CASSQQGYTEAFF. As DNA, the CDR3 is TGTGCCAGTAGTCAACAGGGATACACTGAAGCTTTCTTT.

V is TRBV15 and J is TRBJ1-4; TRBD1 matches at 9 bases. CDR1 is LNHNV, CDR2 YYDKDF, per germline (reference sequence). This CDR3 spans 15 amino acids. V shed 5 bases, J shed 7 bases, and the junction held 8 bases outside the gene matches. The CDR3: CATSQGDREGEKLFF. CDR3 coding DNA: TGTGCCACCAGCCAGGGGGACAGGGAGGGTGAAAAACTGTTTTTT.

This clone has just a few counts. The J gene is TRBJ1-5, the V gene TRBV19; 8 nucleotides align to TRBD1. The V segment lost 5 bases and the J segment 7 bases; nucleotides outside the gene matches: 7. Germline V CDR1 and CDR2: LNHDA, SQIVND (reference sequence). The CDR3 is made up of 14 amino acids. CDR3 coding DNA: TGTGCCAGTAGTTCCGACAGGGGTGAACAGCCCCAGCATTTT. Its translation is CASSSDRGEQPQHF.

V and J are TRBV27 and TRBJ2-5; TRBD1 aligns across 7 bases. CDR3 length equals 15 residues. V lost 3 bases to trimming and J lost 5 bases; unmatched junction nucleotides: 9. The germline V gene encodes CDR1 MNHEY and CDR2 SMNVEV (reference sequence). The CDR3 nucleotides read TGTGCCAGCAGTTTGAGGGGGCCCAGCTGGGAGACCCAGTACTTC. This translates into CASSLRGPSWETQYF.

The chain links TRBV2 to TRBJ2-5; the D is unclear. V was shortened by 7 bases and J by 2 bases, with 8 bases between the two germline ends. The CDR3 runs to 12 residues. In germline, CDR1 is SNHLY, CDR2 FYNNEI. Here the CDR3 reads CASTWAQETQYF. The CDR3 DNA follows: TGTGCCAGCACTTGGGCACAAGAGACCCAGTACTTC.

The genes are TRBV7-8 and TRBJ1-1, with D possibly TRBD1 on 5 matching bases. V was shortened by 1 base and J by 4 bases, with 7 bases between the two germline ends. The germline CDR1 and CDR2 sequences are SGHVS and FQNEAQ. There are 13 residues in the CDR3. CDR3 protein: CASSLVRATEAFF. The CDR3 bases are TGTGCCAGCAGCTTAGTCAGGGCCACTGAAGCTTTCTTT.

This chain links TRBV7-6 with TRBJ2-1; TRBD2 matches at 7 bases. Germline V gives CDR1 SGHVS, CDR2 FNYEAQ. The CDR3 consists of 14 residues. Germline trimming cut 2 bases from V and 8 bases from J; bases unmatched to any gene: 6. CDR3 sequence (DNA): TGTGCCAGCAGCTTACTCGCGCTAGCGGATGAGCAGTTCTTC. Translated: CASSLLALADEQFF.

CDR3 region: CASSQTGRTEAFF. The CDR3 nucleotides read TGTGCCAGCAGCCAAACAGGGCGCACTGAAGCTTTCTTT. The rearrangement uses TRBV7-9 and TRBJ1-1; the D gene is possibly TRBD1 (6 bases). V was cut by 5 bases and J by 4 bases, with 11 bases left in between. The CDR3 consists of 13 residues. The V gene's germline CDR1 is SEHNR and CDR2 FQNEAQ (reference sequence).

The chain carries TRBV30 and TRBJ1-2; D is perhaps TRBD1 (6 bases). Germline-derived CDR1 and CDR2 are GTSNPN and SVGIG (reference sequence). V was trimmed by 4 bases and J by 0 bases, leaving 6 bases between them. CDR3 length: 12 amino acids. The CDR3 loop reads CAWTGANYGYTF. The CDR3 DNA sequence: TGTGCCTGGACAGGGGCTAACTATGGCTACACCTTC.

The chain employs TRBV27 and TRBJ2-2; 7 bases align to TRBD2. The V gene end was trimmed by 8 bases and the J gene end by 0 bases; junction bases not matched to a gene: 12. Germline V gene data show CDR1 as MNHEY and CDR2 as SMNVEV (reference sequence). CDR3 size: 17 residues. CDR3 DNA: TGTGCCAGCTACACCTTAACTAGCGCTGCGAACACCGGGGAGCTGTTTTTT. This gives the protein CASYTLTSAANTGELFF.

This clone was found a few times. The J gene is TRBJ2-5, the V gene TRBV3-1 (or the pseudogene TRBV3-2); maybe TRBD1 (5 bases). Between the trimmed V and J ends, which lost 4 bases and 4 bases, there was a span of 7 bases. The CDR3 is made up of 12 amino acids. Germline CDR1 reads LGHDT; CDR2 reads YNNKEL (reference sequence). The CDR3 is CASSPTGETQYF. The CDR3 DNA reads TGTGCCAGCAGCCCCACAGGAGAGACCCAGTACTTC.

The CDR3 sequence is CATSRGRTSGYNEQFF. The CDR3 DNA follows: TGTGCCACCAGCAGGGGAAGGACTAGCGGCTACAATGAGCAGTTCTTC. The chain is built from TRBV15 and TRBJ2-1; 10 bases match TRBD2. V shed 3 bases, J shed 3 bases, and the junction held 5 bases outside the gene matches. The CDR3 extends over 16 amino acids. CDR1 and CDR2 (germline): LNHNV, YYDKDF (reference sequence).

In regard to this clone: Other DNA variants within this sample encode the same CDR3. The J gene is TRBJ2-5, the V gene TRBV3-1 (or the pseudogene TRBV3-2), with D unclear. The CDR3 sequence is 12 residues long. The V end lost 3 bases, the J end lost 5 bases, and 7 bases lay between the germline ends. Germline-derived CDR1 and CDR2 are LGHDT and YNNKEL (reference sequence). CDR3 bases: TGTGCCAGCAGCCAGGCCAGGGAGACCCAGTACTTC. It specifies CASSQARETQYF.